The clone carrying this T cell receptor beta chain was counted a few times. No antigen is known for it. The data were taken from a study of blood T cells in healthy people across ages. Study findings and constraints: Fewer expanded clones and more diversity marked long-lived versus aged donors.

Alongside a J-beta primer mix, a sample-barcoded 5' primer served in a second PCR lasting roughly 7 to 11 cycles. A single record per CDR3 protein comes from TCRdb applying MiXCR to the 5' RACE reads. The repertoire holds 720,000 or so distinct CDR3 sequences, with approximately 40% as singletons. From germline, CDR1 is SGHNT and CDR2 YENEEA. The V and J ends lost 4 bases and 3 bases respectively, with 7 bases between them. This CDR3 spans 12 amino acids. The TCR comes from an elderly man in good health. Sequencing input: blood. The chain has TRBV11-3 and TRBJ2-7; D not resolved. As DNA, the CDR3 is TGTGCCAGCAGCTCAGAGGACTACGAGCAGTACTTC. Amino acids: CASSSEDYEQYF.